These T cell receptor beta chains were read from a single sample in a study of T-cell reconstitution after alpha-beta-depleted transplantation in children. TCRdb fed the PCR reads into MiXCR, producing one record per CDR3 protein. The table records fewer than 700,000 distinct CDR3 sequences, 23% of them present only once. Specimen: PBMCs, mostly from graft donor cells, collected 360 days after TCRalphabeta/CD19-depleted stem cell transplant. Source of these receptors: a boy under three years old who had a stem cell transplant for acute myeloid leukemia, so the T cells may come from the graft donor. Each CDR3 is given without its conserved first and last residue. A D gene is named only where the DNA matches it firmly.

D	V	J	CDR3
TRBD1	TRBV27	TRBJ2-2	ASSWDRDNTGELF
.	TRBV11-2	TRBJ1-6	ASSPRQASYNSPLH
TRBD2	TRBV5-1	TRBJ2-1	ASSLANGGDEQF
TRBD1	TRBV11-1	TRBJ2-6	ASSSHEGQGDSSGANVLT
TRBD1	TRBV5-6	TRBJ2-2	ASSPTGASNTGELF
.	TRBV5-1	TRBJ2-3	ASMTGGTISTDTQY
.	TRBV28	TRBJ1-2	ASTGWGALGYT
TRBD1	TRBV7-2	TRBJ2-3	ASSRDRDRGLDTQY
.	TRBV28	TRBJ1-1	ASSYYTNTEAF
TRBD1	TRBV20-1	TRBJ2-1	SARSRTGLNEQF
.	TRBV29-1	TRBJ2-7	SVSFPGTETYEQY
.	TRBV7-2	TRBJ2-5	ASSLPQGRRETQY
TRBD1	TRBV7-2	TRBJ1-2	ASSSNRDRGGYT
.	TRBV6-5	TRBJ2-6	ASSYANTGTASGANVLT
.	TRBV5-6	TRBJ1-2	ASSLESEYGYT
TRBD1	TRBV11-1	TRBJ2-4	ASSLAFDRAAAKNIQY
.	TRBV12-3/TRBV12-4	TRBJ2-7	ASSFLLSYEQY
.	TRBV7-2	TRBJ2-2	ASSLAYLGLQDPTGELF
.	TRBV20-1	TRBJ1-3	SARDPREAGGNTIY
.	TRBV20-1	TRBJ2-2	SARDHGTGELF
.	TRBV28	TRBJ1-4	ASSLRGQNGEKLF
TRBD1	TRBV28	TRBJ1-2	ASSFYWTGDYGYT
.	TRBV7-2	TRBJ2-3	ASSSGGVPEDTQY
TRBD1	TRBV29-1	TRBJ2-7	SVEGLQGGSHEQY
TRBD1	TRBV19	TRBJ1-1	ASSIYYRGGMNTEAF
.	TRBV7-2	TRBJ2-1	ASSLWGSSYNEQF
.	TRBV20-1	TRBJ2-1	SAPPRRENEQF
TRBD1	TRBV12-3/TRBV12-4	TRBJ1-3	ASSFQDRVGNTIY
TRBD1	TRBV2	TRBJ1-6	ASSDRQGIDSPLH
.	TRBV12-3/TRBV12-4	TRBJ2-1	ASSLASDNEQF
.	TRBV24-1	TRBJ2-3	ATSDSSAFTDTQY
TRBD1	TRBV6-5	TRBJ1-6	ASSRTGIVSPLH
.	TRBV7-2	TRBJ2-3	ASSFILGVKGTDTQY
.	TRBV20-1	TRBJ1-1	SARVAGIEAF
TRBD2	TRBV10-1	TRBJ2-3	ASSEEAGGRDTQY
TRBD1	TRBV20-1	TRBJ1-2	SANHRGSNYGYT
.	TRBV29-1	TRBJ1-2	SVPIRSGYSSPPNYGYT
TRBD1	TRBV28	TRBJ2-1	ASSSPGQGDNEQF
.	TRBV6-2/TRBV6-3	TRBJ2-7	ASSYSRGFGYEQY
.	TRBV21-1	TRBJ1-1	ASSNRTGKVANTEAF
.	TRBV5-1	TRBJ2-3	ASSLDREATDTQY
.	TRBV20-1	TRBJ2-1	SAFPPVGEQF
.	TRBV12-3/TRBV12-4	TRBJ2-1	ASSLWVGGNEQF
.	TRBV18	TRBJ1-1	ASSPLPMTLNTEAF
TRBD1	TRBV20-1	TRBJ2-1	SARDTGGPSYNEQF
.	TRBV10-3	TRBJ2-1	AISAGAGNRYEQF
TRBD1	TRBV4-1	TRBJ1-2	ASSRLTGTGEDGYT
.	TRBV5-1	TRBJ2-7	ASSGGRGSYEQY
.	TRBV27	TRBJ2-2	ASNPGNTGELF
.	TRBV15	TRBJ2-3	ATSRDWSDTQY
.	TRBV27	TRBJ1-6	ASSLSPGVVAPLH
TRBD2	TRBV20-1	TRBJ2-1	SARVAGGLYNEQF